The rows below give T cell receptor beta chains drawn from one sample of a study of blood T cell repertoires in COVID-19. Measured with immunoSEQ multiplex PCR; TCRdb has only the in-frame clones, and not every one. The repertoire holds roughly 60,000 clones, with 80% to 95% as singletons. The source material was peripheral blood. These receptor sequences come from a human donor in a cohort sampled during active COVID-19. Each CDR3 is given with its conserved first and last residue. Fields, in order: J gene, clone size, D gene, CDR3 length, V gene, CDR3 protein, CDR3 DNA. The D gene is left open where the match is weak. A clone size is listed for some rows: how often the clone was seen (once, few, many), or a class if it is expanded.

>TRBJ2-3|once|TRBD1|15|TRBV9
CASSETGAAWGTQYF
TGTGCCAGCAGCGAAACAGGGGCCGCGTGGGGTACGCAGTATTTT
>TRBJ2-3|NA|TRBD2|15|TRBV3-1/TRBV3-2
CASSPGGANGNTQYF
TGTGCCAGCAGCCCCGGGGGGGCCAATGGGAATACGCAGTATTTT
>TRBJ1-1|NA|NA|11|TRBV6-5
CASSSGFEAFF
TGTGCCAGCAGCTCAGGTTTCGAAGCTTTCTTT
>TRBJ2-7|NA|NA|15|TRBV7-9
CASSPSRAGLYEQYF
TGTGCCAGCAGCCCCAGCCGGGCGGGATTATACGAGCAGTACTTC
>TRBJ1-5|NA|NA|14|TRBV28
CASSLGGGNQPQHF
TGTGCCAGCAGTCTCGGGGGGGGGAATCAGCCCCAGCATTTT
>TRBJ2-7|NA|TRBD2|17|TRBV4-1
CASSQDWTSGRGYEQYF
TGCGCCAGCAGCCAAGATTGGACTAGCGGGAGAGGGTACGAGCAGTACTTC
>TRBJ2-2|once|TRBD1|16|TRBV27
CASSLFGQANTGELFF
TGTGCCAGCAGTTTGTTTGGACAGGCTAACACCGGGGAGCTGTTTTTT
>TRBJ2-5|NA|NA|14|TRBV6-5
CASSYEGGRKTQYF
TGTGCCAGCAGTTACGAAGGGGGTCGGAAGACCCAGTACTTC
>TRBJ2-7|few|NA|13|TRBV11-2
CASSPLTPHEQYF
TGTGCCAGCAGCCCCCTAACCCCCCACGAGCAGTACTTC
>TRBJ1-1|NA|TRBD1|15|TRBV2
CASSGFGTGNTEAFF
TGTGCCAGCAGTGGATTCGGGACAGGGAACACTGAAGCTTTCTTT
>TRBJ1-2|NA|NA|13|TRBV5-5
CASSLAEGGGYTF
TGTGCCAGCAGCTTGGCCGAGGGCGGGGGCTACACCTTC
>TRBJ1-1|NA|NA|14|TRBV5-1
CASSLDRAGTEAFF
TGCGCCAGCAGCTTGGACAGGGCGGGCACTGAAGCTTTCTTT